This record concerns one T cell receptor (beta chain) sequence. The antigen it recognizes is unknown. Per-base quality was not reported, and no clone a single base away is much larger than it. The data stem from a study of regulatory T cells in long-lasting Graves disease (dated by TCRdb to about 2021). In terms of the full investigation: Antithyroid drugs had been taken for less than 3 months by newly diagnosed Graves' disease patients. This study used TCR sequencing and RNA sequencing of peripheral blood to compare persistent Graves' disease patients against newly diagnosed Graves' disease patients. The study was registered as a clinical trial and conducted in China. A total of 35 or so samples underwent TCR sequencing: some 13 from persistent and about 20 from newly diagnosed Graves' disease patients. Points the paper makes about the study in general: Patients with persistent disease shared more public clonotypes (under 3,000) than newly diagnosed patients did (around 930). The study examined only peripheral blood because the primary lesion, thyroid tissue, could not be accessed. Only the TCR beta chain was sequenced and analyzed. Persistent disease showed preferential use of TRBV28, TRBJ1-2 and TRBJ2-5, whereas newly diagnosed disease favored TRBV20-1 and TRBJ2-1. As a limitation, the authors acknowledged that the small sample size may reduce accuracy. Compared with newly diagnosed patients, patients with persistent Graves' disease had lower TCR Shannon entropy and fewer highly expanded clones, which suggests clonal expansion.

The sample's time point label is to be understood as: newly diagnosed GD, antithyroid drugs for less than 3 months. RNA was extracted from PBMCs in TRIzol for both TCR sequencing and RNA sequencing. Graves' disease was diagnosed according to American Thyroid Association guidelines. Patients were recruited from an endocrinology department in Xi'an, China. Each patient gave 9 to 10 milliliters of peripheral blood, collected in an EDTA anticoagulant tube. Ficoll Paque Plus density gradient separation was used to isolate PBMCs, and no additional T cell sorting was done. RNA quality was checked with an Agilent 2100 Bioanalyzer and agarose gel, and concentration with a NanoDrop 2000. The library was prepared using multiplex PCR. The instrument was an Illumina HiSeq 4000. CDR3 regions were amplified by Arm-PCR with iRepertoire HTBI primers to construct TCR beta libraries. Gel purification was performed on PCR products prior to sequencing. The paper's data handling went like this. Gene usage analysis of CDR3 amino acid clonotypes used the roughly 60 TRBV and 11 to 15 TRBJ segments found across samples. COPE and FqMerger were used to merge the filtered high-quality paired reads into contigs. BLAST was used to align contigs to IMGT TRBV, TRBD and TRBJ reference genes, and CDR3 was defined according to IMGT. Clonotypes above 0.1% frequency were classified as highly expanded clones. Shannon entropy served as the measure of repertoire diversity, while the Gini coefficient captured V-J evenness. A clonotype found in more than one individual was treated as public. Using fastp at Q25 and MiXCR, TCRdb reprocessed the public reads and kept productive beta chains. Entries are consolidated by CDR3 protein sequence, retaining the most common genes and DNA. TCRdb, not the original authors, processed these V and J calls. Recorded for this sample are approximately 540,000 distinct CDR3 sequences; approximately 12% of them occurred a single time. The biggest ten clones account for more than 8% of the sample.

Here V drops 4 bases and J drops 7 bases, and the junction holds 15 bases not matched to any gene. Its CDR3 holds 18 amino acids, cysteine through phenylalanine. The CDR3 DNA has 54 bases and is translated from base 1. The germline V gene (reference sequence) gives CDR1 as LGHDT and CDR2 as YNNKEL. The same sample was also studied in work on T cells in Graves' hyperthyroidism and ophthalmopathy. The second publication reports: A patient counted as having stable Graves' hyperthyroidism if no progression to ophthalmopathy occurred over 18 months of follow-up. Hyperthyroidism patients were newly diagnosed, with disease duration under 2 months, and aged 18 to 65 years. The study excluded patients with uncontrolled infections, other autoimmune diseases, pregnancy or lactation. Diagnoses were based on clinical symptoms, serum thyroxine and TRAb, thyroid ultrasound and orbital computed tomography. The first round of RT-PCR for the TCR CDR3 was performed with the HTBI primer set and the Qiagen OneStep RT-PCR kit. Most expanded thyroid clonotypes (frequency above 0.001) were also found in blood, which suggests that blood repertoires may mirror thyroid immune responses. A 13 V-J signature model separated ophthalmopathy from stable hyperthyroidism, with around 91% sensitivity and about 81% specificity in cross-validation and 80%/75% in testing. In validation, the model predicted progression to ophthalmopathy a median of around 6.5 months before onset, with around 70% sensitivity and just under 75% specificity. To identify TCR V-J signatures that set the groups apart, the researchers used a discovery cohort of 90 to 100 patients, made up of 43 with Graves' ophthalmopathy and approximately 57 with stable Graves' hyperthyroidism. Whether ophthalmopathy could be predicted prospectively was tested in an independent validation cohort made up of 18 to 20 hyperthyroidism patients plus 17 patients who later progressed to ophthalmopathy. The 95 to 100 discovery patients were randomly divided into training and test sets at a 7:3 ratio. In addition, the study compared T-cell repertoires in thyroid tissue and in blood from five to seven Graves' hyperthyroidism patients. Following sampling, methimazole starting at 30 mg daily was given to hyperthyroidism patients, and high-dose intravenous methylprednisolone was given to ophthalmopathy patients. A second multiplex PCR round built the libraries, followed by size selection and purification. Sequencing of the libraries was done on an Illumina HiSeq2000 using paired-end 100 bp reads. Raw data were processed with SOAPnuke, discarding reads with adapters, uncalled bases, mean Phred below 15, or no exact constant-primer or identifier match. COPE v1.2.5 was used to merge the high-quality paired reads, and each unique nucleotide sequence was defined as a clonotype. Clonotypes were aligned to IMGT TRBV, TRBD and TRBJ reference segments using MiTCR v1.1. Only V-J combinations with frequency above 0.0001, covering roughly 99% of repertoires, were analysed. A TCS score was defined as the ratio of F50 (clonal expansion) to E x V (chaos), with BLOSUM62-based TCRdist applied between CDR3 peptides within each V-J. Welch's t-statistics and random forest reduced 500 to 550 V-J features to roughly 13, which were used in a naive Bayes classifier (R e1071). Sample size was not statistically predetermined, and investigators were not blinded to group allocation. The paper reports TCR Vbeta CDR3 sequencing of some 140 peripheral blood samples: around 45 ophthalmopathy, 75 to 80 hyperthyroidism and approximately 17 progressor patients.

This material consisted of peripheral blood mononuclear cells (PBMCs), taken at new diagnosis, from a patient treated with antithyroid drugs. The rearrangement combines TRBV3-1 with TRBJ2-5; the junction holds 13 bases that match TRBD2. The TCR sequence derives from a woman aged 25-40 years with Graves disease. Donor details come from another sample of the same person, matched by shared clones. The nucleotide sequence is TGTGCCAGCAGCCGCGGATCCAGGACTAGCGGGAGACCGGGGACCCAGTACTTC. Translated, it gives CASSRGSRTSGRPGTQYF.